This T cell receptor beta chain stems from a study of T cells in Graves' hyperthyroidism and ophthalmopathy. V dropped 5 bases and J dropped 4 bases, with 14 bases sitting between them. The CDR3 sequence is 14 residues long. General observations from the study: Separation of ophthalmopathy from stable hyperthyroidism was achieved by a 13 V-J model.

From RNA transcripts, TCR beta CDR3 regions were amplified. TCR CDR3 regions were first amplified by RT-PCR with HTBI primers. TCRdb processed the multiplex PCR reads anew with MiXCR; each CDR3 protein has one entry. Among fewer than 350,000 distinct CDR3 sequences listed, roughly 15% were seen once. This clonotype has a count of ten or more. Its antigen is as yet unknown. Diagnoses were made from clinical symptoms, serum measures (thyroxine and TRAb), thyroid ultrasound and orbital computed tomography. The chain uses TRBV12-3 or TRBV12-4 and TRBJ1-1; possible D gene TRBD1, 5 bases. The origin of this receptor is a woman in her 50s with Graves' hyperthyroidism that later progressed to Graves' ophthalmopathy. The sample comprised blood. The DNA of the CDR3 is TGTGCCAGCAGTCCGTGGACAACCGCCACTGAAGCTTTCTTT. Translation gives CASSPWTTATEAFF.